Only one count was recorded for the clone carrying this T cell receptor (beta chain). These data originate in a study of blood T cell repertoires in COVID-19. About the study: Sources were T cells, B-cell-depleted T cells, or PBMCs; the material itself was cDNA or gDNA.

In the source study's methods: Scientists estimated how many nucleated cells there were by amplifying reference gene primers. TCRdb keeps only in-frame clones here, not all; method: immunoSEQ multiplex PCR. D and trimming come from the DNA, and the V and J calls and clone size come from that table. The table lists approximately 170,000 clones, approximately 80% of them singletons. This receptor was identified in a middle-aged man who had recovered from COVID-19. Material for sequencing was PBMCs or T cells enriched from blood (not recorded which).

The CDR3 protein is CASSFFGGGSNTEAFF. The DNA of the CDR3 is TGCGCCAGCAGCTTCTTCGGGGGAGGCTCGAACACTGAAGCTTTCTTT. V and J are TRBV5-1 and TRBJ1-1; D is perhaps TRBD1 (5 bases). V lost 2 bases, J lost 1 base, and 15 bases lay in between. The CDR3 length is 16 residues. Germline CDR1 reads SGHRS; CDR2 reads YFSETQ.